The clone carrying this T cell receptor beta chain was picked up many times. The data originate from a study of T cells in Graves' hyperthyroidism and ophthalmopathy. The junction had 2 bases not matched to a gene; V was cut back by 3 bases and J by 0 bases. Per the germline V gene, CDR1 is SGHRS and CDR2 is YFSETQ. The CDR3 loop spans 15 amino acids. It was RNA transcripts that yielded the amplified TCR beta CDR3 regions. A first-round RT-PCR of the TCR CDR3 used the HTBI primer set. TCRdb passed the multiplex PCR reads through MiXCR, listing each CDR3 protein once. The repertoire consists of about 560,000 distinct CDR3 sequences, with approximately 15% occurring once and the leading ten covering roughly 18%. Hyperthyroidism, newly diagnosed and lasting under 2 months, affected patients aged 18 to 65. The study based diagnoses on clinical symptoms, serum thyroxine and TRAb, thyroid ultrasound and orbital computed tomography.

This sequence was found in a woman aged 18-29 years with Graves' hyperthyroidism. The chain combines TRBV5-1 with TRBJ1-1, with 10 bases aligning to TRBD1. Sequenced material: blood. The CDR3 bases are TGCGCCAGCAGCTGGGGACAGGGGATGAACACTGAAGCTTTCTTT. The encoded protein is CASSWGQGMNTEAFF.